These T cell receptor beta chains were read from a single sample in a study of blood T cell repertoires in COVID-19. Generated by immunoSEQ multiplex PCR, the TCRdb table keeps only in-frame clones and is missing some. This sample has approximately 300,000 clones, with about nine tenths found just once. Sequences were obtained from peripheral blood. The receptor set was obtained from a woman aged 25 to 39 with COVID-19, enrolled during active disease. Both conserved end residues are part of each CDR3. The D gene is left open where the match is weak. Only part of the rows carry a size: once, few, many, or a class if the clone is expanded.

J gene,V gene,clone size,D gene,CDR3 DNA,CDR3 protein
TRBJ2-1,TRBV29-1,-,-,TGCAGCGTGGGATTCGACCGGACTGACAATGAGCAGTTCTTC,CSVGFDRTDNEQFF
TRBJ1-5,TRBV6-5,-,-,TGTGCCAGCAGTTTGACAGGAGGTTATCAGCCCCAGCATTTT,CASSLTGGYQPQHF
TRBJ1-2,TRBV18,-,TRBD1,TGTGCCAGCTCACGCCAGGGGGATGGCTACACCTTC,CASSRQGDGYTF
TRBJ1-1,TRBV3-1/TRBV3-2,many,-,TGTGCCAGCAGCCGGAGGTTGAGCGGCACTGAAGCTTTCTTT,CASSRRLSGTEAFF
TRBJ2-7,TRBV5-4,-,-,TGTGCCAGCAGCTTGAACAGCTACGAGCAGTACTTC,CASSLNSYEQYF
TRBJ2-1,TRBV13,once,TRBD2,TGTGCCAGCAGCCCCTTACTAGCGAGCAATGAGCAGTTCTTC,CASSPLLASNEQFF
TRBJ2-7,TRBV6-2/TRBV6-3,-,TRBD1,TGTGCCAGCAGTTACTCGGACAGGGCTGGCGAGCAGTACTTC,CASSYSDRAGEQYF
TRBJ1-4,TRBV3-1/TRBV3-2,once,-,TGTGCCAGCAGCCGGAGAGGGGGGGCTAATGAAAAACTGTTTTTT,CASSRRGGANEKLFF
TRBJ1-2,TRBV5-6,-,TRBD1,TGTGCCAGCAGCCGATCGACAGGGGTAGGTGGCTACACCTTC,CASSRSTGVGGYTF
TRBJ1-5,TRBV6-1,-,-,TGTGCCAGCAGTGAAGGTAGGGGCCATCAGCCCCAGCATTTT,CASSEGRGHQPQHF
TRBJ2-1,TRBV7-7,-,-,TGTGCTAGCAGCCCCGACCCAACTAGTGCTGAGCAGTTCTTC,CASSPDPTSAEQFF
TRBJ1-2,TRBV3-1/TRBV3-2,-,-,TGTGCCAGCAGTCGACAGTCGCTCTATGGCTACACCTTC,CASSRQSLYGYTF
TRBJ1-2,TRBV6-6,-,-,TGTGCCAGCAGTTACTCGGGGGCGGATGGCTACACCTTC,CASSYSGADGYTF
TRBJ2-7,TRBV7-9,-,TRBD1,TGTGCCAGCAGCTTAGGTTGGACAGGATCCTACGAGCAGTACTTC,CASSLGWTGSYEQYF
TRBJ1-5,TRBV13,-,TRBD1,TGTGCCAGCAGCCCAGGGGGTAGCAATCAGCCCCAGCATTTT,CASSPGGSNQPQHF
TRBJ1-2,TRBV2,-,TRBD1,TGTGCCAGCAGGGTAACAGGGGGCTATGGCTACACCTTC,CASRVTGGYGYTF
TRBJ1-3,TRBV5-4,-,TRBD1,TGTGCCAGCAGCTTAGGGGACAGGGGGCCCGAAGCCTCTGGAAACACCATATATTTT,CASSLGDRGPEASGNTIYF
TRBJ2-2,TRBV4-1,-,TRBD2,TGCGCCACCAGACGACTAGCGGTGATCGGGGAGCTGTTTTTT,CATRRLAVIGELFF
TRBJ2-1,TRBV5-4,-,TRBD1,TGTGCCAGCAGCGTGAGCAGGGGGAGTTACAATGAGCAGTTCTTC,CASSVSRGSYNEQFF
TRBJ1-6,TRBV10-3,-,-,TGTGCCATCAGTGATGGGCAAGCACCCCTCCACTTT,CAISDGQAPLHF